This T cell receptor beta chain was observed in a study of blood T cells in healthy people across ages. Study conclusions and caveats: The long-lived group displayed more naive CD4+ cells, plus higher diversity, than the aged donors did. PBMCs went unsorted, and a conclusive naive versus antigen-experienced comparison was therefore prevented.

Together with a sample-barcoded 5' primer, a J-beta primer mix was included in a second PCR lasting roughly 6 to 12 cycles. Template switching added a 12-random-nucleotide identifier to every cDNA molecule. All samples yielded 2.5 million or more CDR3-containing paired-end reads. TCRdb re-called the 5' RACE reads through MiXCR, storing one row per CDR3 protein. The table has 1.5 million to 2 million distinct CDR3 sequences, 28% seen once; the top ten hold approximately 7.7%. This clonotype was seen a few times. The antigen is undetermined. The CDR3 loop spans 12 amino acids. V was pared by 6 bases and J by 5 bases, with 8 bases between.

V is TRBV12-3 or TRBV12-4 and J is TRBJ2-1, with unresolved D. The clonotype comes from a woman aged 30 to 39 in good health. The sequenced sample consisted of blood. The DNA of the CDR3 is TGTGCCAGCAGCCAAATACACAATGAGCAGTTCTTC. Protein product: CASSQIHNEQFF.